The sequence of this T cell receptor (beta chain) was determined in a study of beta chain features in type 1 diabetes. Whole-study results and caveats: At VDJ recombination sites, type 1 diabetes patients had fewer insertions and more deleted nucleotides. A PCR bias possibly favoring shorter templates would apply equally to patients and controls. Shortening of TCRB CDR3s, moderate but significant, appeared in all four CD4+ subsets of Type 1 diabetes patients. Cells with high TCR expression could be over-represented by cDNA sequencing.

After removal of 1 base from V and 5 bases from J, the junction contained 5 bases not matched to a gene. The germline CDR1 and CDR2 sequences are SGDLS and YYNGEE. The CDR3 has 15 residues. A few counts support this clone. The antigen is undetermined. Every donor provided one heparinised blood draw, which averaged roughly 120 mL. Investigators reverse transcribed all isolated RNA, so they sequenced expressed TCRB transcripts. TCRdb's copy holds only in-frame clones and misses some; the assay was immunoSEQ multiplex PCR. The sample has a few hundred thousand clones; around 15% are singletons. The receptor comes from a man aged 25-45 years with type 1 diabetes. The chain carries TRBV9 and TRBJ1-4; 7 bases fit TRBD1. Sequenced: naive CD4+ T cells from blood. DNA for the CDR3: TGTGCCAGCAGCGTAAAAGCGGGACAGAATGAAAAACTGTTTTTT. Amino acid sequence: CASSVKAGQNEKLFF.